A selection of T cell receptor beta chains follows, all from one sample in a study of CD8 T cells in Susac syndrome. TCRdb re-derived calls from the immunoSEQ multiplex PCR reads in MiXCR, one entry per CDR3 protein. The profile covers some 120,000 distinct CDR3 sequences, with more than 75% appearing a single time and around 0.24% taken by the ten largest. Sample: CD8+ T cells from PBMCs. These receptors all come from a human donor with multiple sclerosis. Both conserved end residues are trimmed from each CDR3. The D gene is left open where the match is weak.

v_call,d_call,j_call,cdr3_aa
TRBV27,.,TRBJ1-5,ASSLGRAQPQH
TRBV29-1,.,TRBJ2-2,SFRQANTGELF
TRBV30,.,TRBJ2-7,AWSHSTLSYEQY
TRBV7-6,.,TRBJ2-2,ASSSPTGELF
TRBV3-1,TRBD2,TRBJ2-7,ASSPLALPRLADSYEQY
TRBV4-1,TRBD2,TRBJ2-1,ASSQLAGSNEQF
TRBV11-2,TRBD2,TRBJ2-1,ASSPLAGGGYNEQF
TRBV7-9,.,TRBJ2-7,ASSLGFPYEQY
TRBV6-5,.,TRBJ1-1,ASSYSKKGMMGGATEAF
TRBV30,.,TRBJ1-1,AWRPGLHTEAF
TRBV6-6,.,TRBJ2-3,ASSYPLADTQY
TRBV12-5,.,TRBJ1-2,ASGPYDGYT
TRBV7-9,.,TRBJ2-1,ALGPRVNEQF
TRBV29-1,.,TRBJ1-2,SVRSTDYNYGYT
TRBV5-6,.,TRBJ1-1,ASSLVNTEAF
TRBV4-2,.,TRBJ2-7,ASSRYLALFYEQY